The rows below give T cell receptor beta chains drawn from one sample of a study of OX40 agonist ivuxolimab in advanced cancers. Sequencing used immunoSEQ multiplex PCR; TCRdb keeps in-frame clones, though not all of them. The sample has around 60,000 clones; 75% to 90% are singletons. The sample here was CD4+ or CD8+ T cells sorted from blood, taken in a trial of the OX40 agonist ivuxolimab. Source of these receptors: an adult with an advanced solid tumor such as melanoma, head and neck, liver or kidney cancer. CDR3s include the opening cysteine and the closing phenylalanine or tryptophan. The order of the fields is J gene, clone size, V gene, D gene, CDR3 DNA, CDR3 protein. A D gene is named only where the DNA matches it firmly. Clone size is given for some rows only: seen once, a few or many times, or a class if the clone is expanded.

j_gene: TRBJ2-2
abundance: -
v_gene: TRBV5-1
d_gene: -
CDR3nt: TGCGCCAGCACGTCAATAGGGGTCGGGAACACCGGGGAGCTGTTTTTT
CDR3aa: CASTSIGVGNTGELFF

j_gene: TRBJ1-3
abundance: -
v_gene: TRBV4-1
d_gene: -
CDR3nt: TGCGCCAGCAGCCAAGGTCGCCCCGGGAACTCTGGAAACACCATATATTTT
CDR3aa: CASSQGRPGNSGNTIYF

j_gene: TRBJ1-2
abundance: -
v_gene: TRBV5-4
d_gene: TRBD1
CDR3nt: TGTGCCAGCAGCTTGGAAAAGACAGGGAGAGGCTATGGCTACACCTTC
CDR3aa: CASSLEKTGRGYGYTF

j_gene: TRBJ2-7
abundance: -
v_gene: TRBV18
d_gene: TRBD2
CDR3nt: TGTGCCAGCTCACCTGCGGCTAGCGGGAGTGGGGAGCAGTACTTC
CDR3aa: CASSPAASGSGEQYF

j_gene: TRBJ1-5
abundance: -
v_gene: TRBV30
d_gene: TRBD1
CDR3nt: TGTGCCTGGAGGGCTACCCACGGGACAGGGAATAATCAGCCCCAGCATTTT
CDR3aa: CAWRATHGTGNNQPQHF

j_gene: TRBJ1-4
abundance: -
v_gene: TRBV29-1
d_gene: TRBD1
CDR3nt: TGCAGCGTTGAGGGGACAGGGCTTGAAAAACTGTTTTTT
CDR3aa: CSVEGTGLEKLFF

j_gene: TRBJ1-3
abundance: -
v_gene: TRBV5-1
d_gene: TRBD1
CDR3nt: TGCGCCAGCAGCAGGGACAGGGGCGCTGGAAACACCATATATTTT
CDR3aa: CASSRDRGAGNTIYF

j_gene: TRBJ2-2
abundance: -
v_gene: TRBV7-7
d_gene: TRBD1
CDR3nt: TGTGCCAGCACTACAGGGGCGGACACCGGGGAGCTGTTTTTT
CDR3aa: CASTTGADTGELFF

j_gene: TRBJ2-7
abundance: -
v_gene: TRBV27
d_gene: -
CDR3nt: TGTGCCAGCAGGACACCGACTCAGGGCACCTACGAGCAGTACTTC
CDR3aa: CASRTPTQGTYEQYF

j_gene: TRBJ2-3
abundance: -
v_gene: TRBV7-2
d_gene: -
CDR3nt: TGTGCCAGCAGCTTCGCGGGGGCCAGCACAGATACGCAGTATTTT
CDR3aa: CASSFAGASTDTQYF

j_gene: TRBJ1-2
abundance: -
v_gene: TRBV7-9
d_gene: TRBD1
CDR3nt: TGTGCCAGCAGTTCTCCCCCACCGGGACAGGGACGCTATGGCTACACCTTC
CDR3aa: CASSSPPPGQGRYGYTF

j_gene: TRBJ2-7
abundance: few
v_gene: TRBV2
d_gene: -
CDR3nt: TGTGCCAGCAGTGGCCTTTGGAGGCAGCAGTACTTC
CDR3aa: CASSGLWRQQYF

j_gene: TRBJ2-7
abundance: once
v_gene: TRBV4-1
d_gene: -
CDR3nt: TGCGCCAGCAGCCAAGATCCAGGACCAGACTACGAGCAGTACTTC
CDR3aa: CASSQDPGPDYEQYF

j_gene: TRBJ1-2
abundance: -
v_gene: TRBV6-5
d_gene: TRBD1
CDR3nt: TGTGCCAGCACCAAATCACAGGGGGTGGGCTATGGCTACACCTTC
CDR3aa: CASTKSQGVGYGYTF

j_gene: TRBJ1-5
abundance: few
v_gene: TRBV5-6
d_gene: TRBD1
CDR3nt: TGTGCCAGCAGCTCTACTAAACGACAGGGACGAAGTCAGCCCCAGCATTTT
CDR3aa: CASSSTKRQGRSQPQHF

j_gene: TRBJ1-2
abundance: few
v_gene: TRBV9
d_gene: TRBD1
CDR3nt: TGTGCCAGCAGCTCAGACAGGGACGGCTACACCTTC
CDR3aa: CASSSDRDGYTF

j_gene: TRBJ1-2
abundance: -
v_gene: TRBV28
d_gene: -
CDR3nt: TGTGCCAGCAGTTCGTCTGCTAACTATGGCTACACCTTC
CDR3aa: CASSSSANYGYTF

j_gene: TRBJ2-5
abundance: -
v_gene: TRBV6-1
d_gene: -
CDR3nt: TGTGCCAGTGAGACAGCCCCGCAAGAGACCCAGTACTTC
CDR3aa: CASETAPQETQYF

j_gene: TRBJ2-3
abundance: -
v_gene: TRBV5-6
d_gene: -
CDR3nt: TGTGCCAGCAGCTTGGTAGTTACTAGACCCACAGATACGCAGTATTTT
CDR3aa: CASSLVVTRPTDTQYF

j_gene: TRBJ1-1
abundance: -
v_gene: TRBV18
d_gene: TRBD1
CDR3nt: TGTGCCAGCTCACCGGAGACAGGGTATATGAACACTGAAGCTTTCTTT
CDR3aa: CASSPETGYMNTEAFF

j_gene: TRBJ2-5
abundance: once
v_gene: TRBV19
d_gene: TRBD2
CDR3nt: TGTGCCAGTAGGCTAAGCGGGAGATGGGAGACCCAGTACTTC
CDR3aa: CASRLSGRWETQYF

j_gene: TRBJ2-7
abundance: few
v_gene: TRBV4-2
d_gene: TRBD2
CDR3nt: TGTGCCAGCAGCCCGGGCACGGCGGGAGAGACCTACGAGCAGTACTTC
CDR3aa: CASSPGTAGETYEQYF

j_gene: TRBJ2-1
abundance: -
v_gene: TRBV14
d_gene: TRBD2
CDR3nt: TGTGCCAGCAGCCAACTAGCGGGGAACCTCTACAATGAGCAGTTCTTC
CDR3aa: CASSQLAGNLYNEQFF

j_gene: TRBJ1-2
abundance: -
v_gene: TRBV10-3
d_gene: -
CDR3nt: TGTGCCATCAGTGAGTCTTTAGCCGGACGGGAACATGGCTACACCTTC
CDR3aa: CAISESLAGREHGYTF

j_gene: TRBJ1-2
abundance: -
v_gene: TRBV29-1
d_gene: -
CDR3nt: TGCAGCGCCCCTAGGCAGACGGACTATGGCTACACCTTC
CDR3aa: CSAPRQTDYGYTF

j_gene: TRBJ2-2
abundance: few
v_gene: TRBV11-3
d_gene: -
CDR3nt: TGTGCCAGCAGCTCGACAGCACCCGGGGAGCTGTTTTTT
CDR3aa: CASSSTAPGELFF

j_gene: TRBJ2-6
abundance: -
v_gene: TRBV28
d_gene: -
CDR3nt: TGTGCCAGCCGCTCTGGGGCCAACGTCCTGACTTTC
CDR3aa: CASRSGANVLTF

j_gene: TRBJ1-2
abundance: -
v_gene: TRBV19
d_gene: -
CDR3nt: TGTGCCAGTGAAACAGGGACGAAGGGATATGGCTACACCTTC
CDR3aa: CASETGTKGYGYTF

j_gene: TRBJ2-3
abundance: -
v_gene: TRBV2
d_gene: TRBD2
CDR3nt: TGTGCCAGCGCAGGACTAGTCGCAGATACGCAGTATTTT
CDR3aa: CASAGLVADTQYF

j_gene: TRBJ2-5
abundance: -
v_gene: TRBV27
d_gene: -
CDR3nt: TGTGCCAGCAGTTCCGGGACCCGAAAAAAGGAGACCCAGTACTTC
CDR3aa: CASSSGTRKKETQYF

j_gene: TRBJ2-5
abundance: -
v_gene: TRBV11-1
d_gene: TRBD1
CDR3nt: TGTGCCAGCAGTTCGGGACAGGGCAAGGAAGAGACCCAGTACTTC
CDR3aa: CASSSGQGKEETQYF

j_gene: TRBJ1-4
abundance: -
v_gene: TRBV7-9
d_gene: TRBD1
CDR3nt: TGTGCCAGCAGCTTAGCGGGACAGGTAGAAAAACTGTTTTTT
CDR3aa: CASSLAGQVEKLFF

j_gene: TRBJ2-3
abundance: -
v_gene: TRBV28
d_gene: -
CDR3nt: TGTGCCAGCAGTTTGTTAAGGGATCGCTGGGTCTCCACAGATACGCAGTATTTT
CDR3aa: CASSLLRDRWVSTDTQYF

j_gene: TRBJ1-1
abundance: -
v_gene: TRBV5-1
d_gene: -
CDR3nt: TGCGCCAGCCGATCTGGGGGGGTAGGAGACACTGAAGCTTTCTTT
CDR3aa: CASRSGGVGDTEAFF

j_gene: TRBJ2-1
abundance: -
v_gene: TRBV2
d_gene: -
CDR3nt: TGTGCCAGCAAAACCGGGTACGAGGGTGAGCAGTTCTTC
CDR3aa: CASKTGYEGEQFF

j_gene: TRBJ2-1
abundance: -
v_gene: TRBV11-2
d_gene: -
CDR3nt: TGTGCCAGCAGCTTAGATCAGGGGGGCAATGAGCAGTTCTTC
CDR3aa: CASSLDQGGNEQFF

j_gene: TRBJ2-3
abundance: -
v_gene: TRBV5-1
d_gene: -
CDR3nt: TGCGCCAGCGGGTCGGGAGGGGGCCAAGATACGCAGTATTTT
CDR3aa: CASGSGGGQDTQYF

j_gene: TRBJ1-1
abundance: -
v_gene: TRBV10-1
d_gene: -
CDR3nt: TGCGCCAGTACTCGGACTATAGGCACTGAAGCTTTCTTT
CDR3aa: CASTRTIGTEAFF

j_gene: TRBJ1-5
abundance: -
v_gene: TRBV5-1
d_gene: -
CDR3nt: TGCGCCAGCAGCAGGGACGGCTCAAATCAGCCCCAGCATTTT
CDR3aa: CASSRDGSNQPQHF

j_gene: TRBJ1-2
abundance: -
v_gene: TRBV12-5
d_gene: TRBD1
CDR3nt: TGTGCTAGTGGTCCCACAGGGGGCTATGGCTACACCTTC
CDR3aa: CASGPTGGYGYTF

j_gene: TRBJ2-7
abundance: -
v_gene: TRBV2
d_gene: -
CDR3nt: TGTGCCAGCACACGGACGCACTCCTACGAGCAGTACTTC
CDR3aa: CASTRTHSYEQYF

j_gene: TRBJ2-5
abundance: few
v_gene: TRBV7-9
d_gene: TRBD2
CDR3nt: TGTGCCAGCAGCTTAATTACTAGCGGAGGTGAAGAGACCCAGTACTTC
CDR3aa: CASSLITSGGEETQYF

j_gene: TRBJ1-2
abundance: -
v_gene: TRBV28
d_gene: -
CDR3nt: TGTGCCAGCAGTTTCGTGCGCGGCTACACCTTC
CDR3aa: CASSFVRGYTF

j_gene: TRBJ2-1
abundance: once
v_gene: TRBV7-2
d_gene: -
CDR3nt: TGTGCCAGCAGCTTAGCAACCGGGACCAGGGAGTTCTTC
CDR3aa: CASSLATGTREFF